The rows below give T cell receptor beta chains drawn from one sample of a study of cytomegalovirus exposure and HLA in healthy donors. Sequencing was performed with immunoSEQ multiplex PCR; in TCRdb, only in-frame clones are kept and a portion is missing. The sample yields approximately 140,000 clones, about three quarters seen once. Sequenced sample: PBMCs. These receptors were collected from a man aged 40-50 years in good health and CMV-seropositive. CDR3s include the opening cysteine and the closing phenylalanine or tryptophan. D genes are given only for firm matches. Only part of the rows carry a size: once, few, many, or a class if the clone is expanded.

TRBV9	TRBD1	TRBJ1-1	.	15	CAIWRTGGMNTEAFF
TRBV6-5	.	TRBJ1-6	.	15	CASSYMTTYNSPLHF
TRBV5-4	TRBD2	TRBJ2-3	.	15	CASSLGLAGADTQYF
TRBV18	.	TRBJ1-2	.	14	CASSPPGSADGYTF
TRBV29-1	TRBD1	TRBJ2-3	.	12	CSARQGTDTQYF
TRBV28	TRBD2	TRBJ2-3	.	15	CASRFPGLGANTQYF
TRBV11-2	.	TRBJ1-5	.	15	CASSLGPLGNQPQHF
TRBV4-3	TRBD1	TRBJ2-7	.	15	CASSRGQGGPYEQYF
TRBV5-1	.	TRBJ2-3	.	14	CASSSGQYTDTQYF
TRBV2	.	TRBJ2-1	.	13	CASSNLRGVEQFF
TRBV19	.	TRBJ2-7	once	15	CASSIEGNAGYEQYF
TRBV6-5	.	TRBJ1-2	few	16	CASSYSTLLTNSGYTF
TRBV6-6	.	TRBJ1-1	.	14	CASSFIPGQGEAFF
TRBV11-3	TRBD1	TRBJ1-2	once	18	CASSSGGQGVFLSYGYTF